This record covers a single T cell receptor beta chain. The sample belongs to a study of cytomegalovirus exposure and HLA in healthy donors. Using immunoSEQ multiplex PCR, the repertoire was profiled, and TCRdb retains in-frame clones only, with some absent. The repertoire holds about 250,000 clones, with around nine tenths as singletons. V shed 5 bases and J 0 bases; nucleotides not matched to a gene: 4. Germline loops: CDR1 SNHLY, CDR2 FYNNEI. This CDR3 is built from 14 residues. V is TRBV2 and J is TRBJ2-7, with 7 bases aligning to TRBD1. The source material was PBMCs. This TCR was sampled from a man between 18 and 29 years old in good health and CMV-seronegative. The chain's CDR3 is CASSMDRNSYEQYF. The CDR3 region has the DNA TGTGCCAGCAGTATGGACAGGAACTCCTACGAGCAGTACTTC. Using reference TRBV2 and TRBJ2-7 for the parts outside the CDR3, the full variable domain is EPEVTQTPSHQVTQMGQEVILRCVPISNHLYFYWYRQILGQKVEFLVSFYNNEISEKSEIFDDQFSVERPDGSNFTLKIRSTKLEDSAMYFCASSMDRNSYEQYFGPGTRLTVT.